The subject of this entry is one TCR beta chain. The antigen remains undetermined. Donors comprised only Caucasian adults living in Nashville, Tennessee. This sample was taken from a study of shared clonotypes between healthy human individuals. The table came from immunoSEQ multiplex PCR; TCRdb's copy has only in-frame clones and leaves some out. Of 1.4 million to 1.5 million clones listed, approximately 97% are singletons. Regarding the study as a whole: It was observed that 5% to 6% of naive CD4 clonotypes were shared across a few donors.

CDR1 is MNHNS and CDR2 is SASEGT in the germline V gene. The CDR3 consists of 17 residues. V shed 2 bases and J shed 3 bases, with 18 bases lying between them. The chain joins TRBV6-1 to TRBJ2-3; tentative D call: TRBD2 (6 bases). The sequenced material came from naive CD4+ T cells sorted from blood. Subset reported: CD45RA+ positively selected. The receptor comes from a man under 40 in good health. DNA for the CDR3: TGTGCCAGCAGTGAACCGGTTGGCGGGATACTAACAGATACGCAGTATTTT. As protein: CASSEPVGGILTDTQYF.